A single sample gave rise to the 27 T cell receptor beta chains below, sequenced in a study of T cell changes during pregnancy in multiple sclerosis. Repertoires were generated with immunoSEQ multiplex PCR, while TCRdb's copy carries only in-frame clones and drops some. The top ten clones hold around 1.9% of a sample with around 51,000 clones, 93% of them seen once. Source: peripheral blood, taken in the second trimester of pregnancy. The receptors come from a female donor with multiple sclerosis, enrolled in a pregnancy study.

V usage is TRBV28 and J usage is TRBJ2-7; TRBD2 matches 14 bases. The CDR3 covers 18 residues. The J segment lost 0 bases and the V segment lost 2 bases, leaving 6 bases of the junction unmatched. The germline gives CDR1 MDHEN, CDR2 SYDVKM. The CDR3 loop is CASSLRTSGRPSSYEQYF. The DNA for the CDR3 is TGTGCCAGCAGTTTAAGGACTAGCGGGAGGCCGAGCTCCTACGAGCAGTACTTC.

CDR3 in DNA: TGTGCCAGCAGAGGACAGGGTCCTGGTACTTTCTTT. Protein sequence: CASRGQGPGTFF. The V gene is TRBV27, the J gene TRBJ1-1; 8 nucleotides line up with TRBD1. CDR1 and CDR2 (germline): MNHEY, SMNVEV (reference sequence). The CDR3 has 12 amino acids. The V gene end was trimmed by 6 bases and the J gene end by 12 bases; junction bases not matched to a gene: 9.

The V gene is TRBV19, the J gene TRBJ2-1, with 11 bases identical to TRBD2. Germline V gene data show CDR1 as LNHDA and CDR2 as SQIVND (reference sequence). V was clipped by 6 bases and J by 7 bases; unmatched bases: 8. The CDR3 has 15 residues. The CDR3 DNA reads as TGTGCCAGTAGCCCACTAGCGGGAGCGGGGAATGAGCAGTTCTTC. This translates into CASSPLAGAGNEQFF.

This rearrangement joins TRBV19 to TRBJ1-1, with TRBD1 matching over 7 bases. The CDR3 is 13 residues long. CDR1 and CDR2 (germline): LNHDA, SQIVND (reference sequence). V trimming: 3 bases; J trimming: 6 bases; junction bases outside the gene matches: 4. The CDR3 DNA reads as TGTGCCAGTAGTATCCGAGGGGGCCCTGAAGCTTTCTTT. Residues: CASSIRGGPEAFF.

V usage is TRBV2 and J usage is TRBJ1-2, with TRBD1 matching 10 bases. Per the germline V gene, CDR1 is SNHLY and CDR2 is FYNNEI. The CDR3 totals 17 residues. The junction had 17 bases not matched to a gene; V was cut back by 6 bases and J by 7 bases. The CDR3 DNA sequence: TGTGCCAGCAGACGTGGACAGGGGGGAGGGAGACTCTCTGGCTACACCTTC. This translates into CASRRGQGGGRLSGYTF.

CDR3 region: CASSPSNQKLFF. CDR3 sequence (DNA): TGTGCCAGCAGCCCCTCTAACCAAAAACTGTTTTTT. V and J are TRBV7-9 and TRBJ1-4; D ambiguous. Per germline, CDR1 SEHNR and CDR2 FQNEAQ (reference sequence). The CDR3 is 12 residues long. V dropped 5 bases and J dropped 9 bases, with 10 bases sitting between them.

The gene calls are TRBV6-1 and TRBJ1-6; D not certain. Germline-derived CDR1 and CDR2 are MNHNS and SASEGT. V lost 2 bases and J lost 9, with 20 bases in between. This CDR3 comprises 17 residues. CDR3 protein: CASSEILDFGGISPLHF. The CDR3 DNA follows: TGTGCCAGCAGTGAAATTTTGGACTTCGGAGGGATTTCACCCCTCCACTTT.

The chain joins TRBV30 to TRBJ1-1, with TRBD1 identical over 9 bases. The germline gives CDR1 GTSNPN, CDR2 SVGIG (reference sequence). The CDR3 totals 13 residues. With V trimmed by 2 bases and J by 2 bases, 0 bases remained unmatched. The CDR3 DNA is TGTGCCTGGAGTACAGGGGGCAACACTGAAGCTTTCTTT. Protein sequence: CAWSTGGNTEAFF.

The gene calls are TRBV27 and TRBJ2-2; D gene unclear. Germline V gives CDR1 MNHEY, CDR2 SMNVEV (reference sequence). Trimming stripped 0 bases from V and 4 bases from J, with 3 bases between. The CDR3 length is 13 residues. The CDR3 DNA follows: TGTGCCAGCAGTTTATCGCGCACCGGGGAGCTGTTTTTT. It encodes CASSLSRTGELFF.

This clone was counted only a few times. The chain recombines TRBV6-5 with TRBJ2-1; D possibly corresponds to TRBD1 (5 bases). Trimming pared 6 bases from V and 2 bases from J, leaving 17 bases between. This CDR3 is built from 16 residues. Germline values: CDR1 MNHEY, CDR2 SVGAGI. The DNA for the CDR3 is TGTGCCAGCAGATACCTAGGGGCCAAGACCTACAATGAGCAGTTCTTC. Its translation is CASRYLGAKTYNEQFF.

This clone is medium-sized in the sample. The J gene is TRBJ2-1, the V gene TRBV9, with 8 bases aligning to TRBD1. Germline values: CDR1 SGDLS, CDR2 YYNGEE. V was pared by 4 bases and J by 3 bases, with 6 bases of the junction left unmatched. The CDR3 covers 15 residues. The CDR3 here is CASSSTGTGYNEQFF. The CDR3 region has the DNA TGTGCCAGCAGCTCGACCGGGACAGGCTACAATGAGCAGTTCTTC.

The chain uses TRBV9 and TRBJ2-1; 9 bases agree with TRBD2. The CDR3 length is 15 residues. Germline CDR1 SGDLS, CDR2 YYNGEE. V gave up 3 bases and J gave up 3 bases; unmatched junction bases: 4. Here the CDR3 DNA reads TGTGCCAGCAGCGCGGATAGCGGGGGCTACAATGAGCAGTTCTTC. It specifies CASSADSGGYNEQFF.

The J gene is TRBJ1-1, the V gene TRBV18; 7 positions match TRBD1. This CDR3 spans 17 amino acids. Germline V lookup: CDR1 KGHSH, CDR2 LQKENI. Trimming cost V 3 bases and J 0 bases; bases outside gene matches: 10. Written as DNA, the CDR3 is TGTGCCAGCTCACCCCGGGACAGTGCCTTGTTGAACACTGAAGCTTTCTTT. Encoded protein: CASSPRDSALLNTEAFF.

The V gene is TRBV7-2, the J gene TRBJ2-7, with D perhaps matching TRBD1 (6 bases). V shed 5 bases and J shed 4 bases, with 15 bases lying between them. From germline, CDR1 is SGHTA and CDR2 FQGNSA. The CDR3 length is 14 residues. The CDR3 nucleotides are TGTGCCAGCAGCCCCTACCATGGACAGTACGAGCAGTACTTC. Translation gives CASSPYHGQYEQYF.

The rearrangement joins TRBV2 to TRBJ1-4; D perhaps matches TRBD1 (5 bases). Trimming took off 8 bases at V and 0 bases at J, with 13 bases between the two ends. The length of the CDR3 is 15 residues. CDR1 and CDR2 (germline): SNHLY, FYNNEI. Here the CDR3 DNA reads TGTGCCAGCGGGGGAGGACCTGCAACTAATGAAAAACTGTTTTTT. This encodes CASGGGPATNEKLFF.

The chain employs TRBV5-1 and TRBJ2-1, with 9 bases matching TRBD2. Germline values: CDR1 SGHRS, CDR2 YFSETQ. The ends lost 2 bases at V and 1 base at J; junction bases unmatched: 7. This CDR3 spans 17 amino acids. The CDR3 protein is CASSLGPSGKSYNEQFF. The CDR3 nucleotides are TGCGCCAGCAGCTTAGGGCCTAGCGGGAAATCCTACAATGAGCAGTTCTTC. Supplemented by reference TRBV5-1 and TRBJ2-1, the full variable domain reads KAGVTQTPRYLIKTRGQQVTLSCSPISGHRSVSWYQQTPGQGLQFLFEYFSETQRNKGNFPGRFSGRQFSNSRSEMNVSTLELGDSALYLCASSLGPSGKSYNEQFFGPGTRLTVL.

V usage is TRBV30 and J usage is TRBJ1-3; tentative D call: TRBD1 (6 bases). CDR3 length: 14 amino acids. Between the trimmed V and J ends, which lost 4 bases and 0 bases, there was a span of 10 bases. CDR1 and CDR2 (germline): GTSNPN, SVGIG (reference sequence). The CDR3 nucleotides read TGTGCCTGGACTAAGACAGGCTCTGGAAACACCATATATTTT. Protein product: CAWTKTGSGNTIYF. Variable domain in full (rest from reference TRBV30 and TRBJ1-3): SQTIHQWPATLVQPVGSPLSLECTVEGTSNPNLYWYRQAAGRGLQLLFYSVGIGQISSEVPQNLSASRPQDRQFILSSKKLLLSDSGFYLCAWTKTGSGNTIYFGEGSWLTVV.

This chain uses TRBV25-1 with TRBJ1-3; perhaps TRBD1 as D (6 bases). CDR1 and CDR2 (germline): MGHDK, SYGVNS. The CDR3 covers 13 residues. Trimming left V 5 bases short and J 4 bases short, with 9 bases between. The CDR3 DNA is TGTGCCAGCAGTCCAGGGGCGGGAAACACCATATATTTT. Encoded protein: CASSPGAGNTIYF.

The V gene is TRBV29-1, the J gene TRBJ2-5, with 13 bases that match TRBD2. Trimming at V came to 3 bases and at J to 3 bases, leaving 10 bases not matched to a gene. The CDR3 extends over 17 amino acids. CDR1 SQVTM and CDR2 ANQGSEA come from the germline V gene. The CDR3 sequence: CSVERGLAGILKETQYF. DNA for the CDR3: TGCAGCGTTGAGAGGGGACTAGCGGGGATACTAAAAGAGACCCAGTACTTC.

This rearrangement joins TRBV5-1 to TRBJ2-7, with 8 bases that match TRBD2. CDR3 size: 14 residues. Germline lookup yields CDR1 SGHRS and CDR2 YFSETQ. After removal of 7 bases from V and 1 base from J, the junction contained 7 bases not matched to a gene. The CDR3 protein is CASGRAGESYEQYF. The CDR3 DNA sequence: TGCGCCAGCGGTAGAGCGGGAGAATCCTACGAGCAGTACTTC. The variable domain in full, with the rest retrieved from reference TRBV5-1 and TRBJ2-7, is KAGVTQTPRYLIKTRGQQVTLSCSPISGHRSVSWYQQTPGQGLQFLFEYFSETQRNKGNFPGRFSGRQFSNSRSEMNVSTLELGDSALYLCASGRAGESYEQYFGPGTRLTVT.

This clone showed up just a few times. The chain employs TRBV7-6 and TRBJ2-1; TRBD2 matches 9 bases. This CDR3 contains 17 residues. Germline CDR1 and CDR2: SGHVS and FNYEAQ. The V gene end was trimmed by 2 bases and the J gene end by 8 bases; junction bases not matched to a gene: 13. CDR3: CASSLIGGGRVDYEQFF. For the CDR3, the DNA is TGTGCCAGCAGCTTAATAGGCGGCGGGAGGGTTGATTATGAGCAGTTCTTC.

The V and J genes are TRBV11-2 and TRBJ2-1; 8 nucleotides agree with TRBD2. Trimming removed 8 bases from V and 1 base from J; junction bases left unmatched: 4. This CDR3 comprises 14 residues. Germline CDR1 SGHAT, CDR2 FQNNGV. The CDR3, as DNA: TGTGCCAGCCAGAGCGGGAGTTCCTACAATGAGCAGTTCTTC. Its translation: CASQSGSSYNEQFF. The variable domain in full, completed from reference TRBV11-2 and TRBJ2-1, reads EAGVAQSPRYKIIEKRQSVAFWCNPISGHATLYWYQQILGQGPKLLIQFQNNGVVDDSQLPKDRFSAERLKGVDSTLKIQPAKLEDSAVYLCASQSGSSYNEQFFGPGTRLTVL.

V usage is TRBV7-8 and J usage is TRBJ2-7, with D maybe TRBD1 (6 bases). Looked up from germline, CDR1 is SGHVS and CDR2 is FQNEAQ. With 3 bases removed from V and 12 bases from J, the gap between germline ends came to 21 bases. The CDR3 extends over 14 amino acids. The chain's CDR3 is CASSLGDAGVKLYF. Written as DNA, the CDR3 is TGTGCCAGCAGCTTGGGAGACGCAGGGGTGAAATTGTACTTC.

CDR3 residues: CTSSQEAGVDTQYF. The CDR3 DNA sequence: TGCACCAGCAGCCAAGAGGCGGGAGTAGATACGCAGTATTTT. V and J are TRBV1 and TRBJ2-3; the table's D call TRBD2 went unverified against the DNA. TRBV1 is given as a pseudogene. The CDR3 runs to 14 residues.

The genes are TRBV28 and TRBJ2-1; D may be TRBD1 (6 bases). Trimming removed 5 bases at V and 14 bases at J, with 19 bases between. The germline V gene encodes CDR1 MDHEN and CDR2 SYDVKM. There are 13 residues in the CDR3. For the CDR3, the DNA is TGTGCCAGCAGTCTCCGGGCCAGGGGTATGGAGTTCTTC. Translated, it gives CASSLRARGMEFF.

This clone was recorded only once. The V and J genes are TRBV7-6 and TRBJ2-5, with a possible D match to TRBD2 (5 bases). The germline V and J ends were trimmed by 5 bases and 1 base, with 11 bases remaining between them. The CDR3 has 14 amino acids. The germline V gene has CDR1 SGHVS and CDR2 FNYEAQ. The CDR3 is CASSRSGIQETQYF. CDR3 DNA: TGTGCCAGCAGCAGATCCGGGATCCAAGAGACCCAGTACTTC.

This clone appeared once. The V and J genes are TRBV7-3 and TRBJ2-1; D uncertain. V was clipped by 5 bases and J by 7 bases, with 9 bases between them. CDR3 length equals 12 residues. CDR1 and CDR2 from the germline V gene are SGHTA and FQGTGA. DNA for the CDR3: TGTGCCAGCAGCCCTACCGGGAATGAGCAGTTCTTC. It specifies CASSPTGNEQFF.